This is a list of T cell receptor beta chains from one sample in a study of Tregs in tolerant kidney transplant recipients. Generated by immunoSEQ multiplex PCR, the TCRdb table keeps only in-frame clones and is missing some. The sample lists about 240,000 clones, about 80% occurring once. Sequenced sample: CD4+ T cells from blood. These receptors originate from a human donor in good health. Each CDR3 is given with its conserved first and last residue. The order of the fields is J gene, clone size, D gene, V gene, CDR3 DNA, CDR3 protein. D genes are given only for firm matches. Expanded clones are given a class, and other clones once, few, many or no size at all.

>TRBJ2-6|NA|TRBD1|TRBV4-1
TGCGCCAGCAGCCAAACCGGGACAGGGTCTGGGGCCAACGTCCTGACTTTC
CASSQTGTGSGANVLTF
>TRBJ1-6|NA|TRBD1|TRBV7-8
TGTGCCAGCAGTCCCGGGACAGGAGAGGCTTATAATTCACCCCTCCACTTT
CASSPGTGEAYNSPLHF
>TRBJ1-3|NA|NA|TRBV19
TGTGCCAGCTCCAGGGGTTCCGGAAACACCATATATTTT
CASSRGSGNTIYF
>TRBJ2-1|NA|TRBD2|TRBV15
TGTGCCACCAGCAGAGATCTAGCGGGAGCAGTCAATGAGCAGTTCTTC
CATSRDLAGAVNEQFF
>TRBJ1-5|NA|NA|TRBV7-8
TGTGCCAGCAGCTTAAGGGACGTAGCATTCAATCAGCCCCAGCATTTT
CASSLRDVAFNQPQHF
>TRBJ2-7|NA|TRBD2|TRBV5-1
TGCGCCAGCAGATCTGGACTAGCGGGAGTGAACGAGCAGTACTTC
CASRSGLAGVNEQYF
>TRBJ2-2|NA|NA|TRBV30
TGTGCCTGGAGTTACAACAGGGTGGGCGGGGAGCTGTTTTTT
CAWSYNRVGGELFF
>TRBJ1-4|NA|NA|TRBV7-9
TGTGCCAGCAGCTTAGGTTCGGGGAGTGAAAAACTGTTTTTT
CASSLGSGSEKLFF
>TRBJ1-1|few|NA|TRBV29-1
TGCAGCGTTGAAGGGGCCCAGAGGGGAGCTTTCTTT
CSVEGAQRGAFF
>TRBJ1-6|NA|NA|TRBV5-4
TGTGCCAGCAGCTTGGCTGGAGGACGAGGTAATTCACCCCTCCACTTT
CASSLAGGRGNSPLHF
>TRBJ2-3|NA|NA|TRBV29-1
TGCAGCGTTGTGGCGGACCCCACAGATACGCAGTATTTT
CSVVADPTDTQYF
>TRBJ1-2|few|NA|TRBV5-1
TGCGCCAGCAGCCGCACAGAGGGTGGCTACACCTTC
CASSRTEGGYTF
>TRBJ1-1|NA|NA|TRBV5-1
TGCGCCAGTACACGACAGCCTGGGGACACTGAAGCTTTCTTT
CASTRQPGDTEAFF
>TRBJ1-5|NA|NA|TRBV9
TGTGCCAGCAGCCCGCGGGCATACAATCAGCCCCAGCATTTT
CASSPRAYNQPQHF
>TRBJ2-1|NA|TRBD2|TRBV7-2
TGTGCCGAGAGTTGGGGACTAGCGGGGGGGAGGTATACGGATGAGCAGTTCTTC
CAESWGLAGGRYTDEQFF
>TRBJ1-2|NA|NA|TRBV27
TGTGCCAGCAGATCCAGGGGCCGGTCTGAATATGGCTACACCTTC
CASRSRGRSEYGYTF
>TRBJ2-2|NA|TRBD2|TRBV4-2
TGTGCCAGCAGCCAAGATTCCCGACTAGCGGGAGGCCCGAACACCGGGGAGCTGTTTTTT
CASSQDSRLAGGPNTGELFF
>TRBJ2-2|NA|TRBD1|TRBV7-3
TGTGCCAGCCAGGGACAGGGGCCCGGGGAGCTGTTTTTT
CASQGQGPGELFF
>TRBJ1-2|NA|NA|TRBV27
TGTGCCAGCAGTCAACGCCCCGGGCAGGGCATAGGCGGCTACACCTTC
CASSQRPGQGIGGYTF
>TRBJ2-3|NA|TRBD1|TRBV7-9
TGTGCCAGCAGCTTAGCAGGACAGGGACGTACAGATACGCAGTATTTT
CASSLAGQGRTDTQYF
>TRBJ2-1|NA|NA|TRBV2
TGTGCCAGCACTACCAATGGTGAGCAGTTCTTC
CASTTNGEQFF
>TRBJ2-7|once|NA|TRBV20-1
TGCAGTGGTGCTAGCGATTACGAGCAGTACTTC
CSGASDYEQYF
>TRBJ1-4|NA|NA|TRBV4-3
TGCGCCAGCAGCCTAAAGGGACACCTTAATGAAAAACTGTTTTTT
CASSLKGHLNEKLFF
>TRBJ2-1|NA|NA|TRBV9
TGTGCCAGCAGCGTCTCGCCCGGGGATGAGCAGTTCTTC
CASSVSPGDEQFF
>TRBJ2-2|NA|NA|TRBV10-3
TGTGCCATCAGCCGGGAAGAGGACGGGGAGCTGTTTTTT
CAISREEDGELFF
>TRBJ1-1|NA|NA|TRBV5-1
TGCGCCAGCAGCTTGGAAACAGGCGGTATCACTGAAGCTTTCTTT
CASSLETGGITEAFF
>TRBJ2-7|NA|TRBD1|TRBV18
TGTGCCAGCTCATTAATGGGACAGGACCTTTCCTACGAGCAGTACTTC
CASSLMGQDLSYEQYF
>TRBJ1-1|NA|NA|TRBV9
TGTGCCAGCAGCGGGATAACGGGGACACTGAACACTGAAGCTTTCTTT
CASSGITGTLNTEAFF
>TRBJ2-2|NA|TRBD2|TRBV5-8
TGTGCCAGCAGCTCGGGACGGGACTACAGCACCGGGGAGCTGTTTTTT
CASSSGRDYSTGELFF
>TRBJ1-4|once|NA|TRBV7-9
TGTGCCAGCAGCTTAAAGGGCGGGGGTGAAAAACTGTTTTTT
CASSLKGGGEKLFF
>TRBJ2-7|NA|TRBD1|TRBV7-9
TGTGCCAGCAGCTTCGGGACAGCCATCTACGAGCAGTACTTC
CASSFGTAIYEQYF
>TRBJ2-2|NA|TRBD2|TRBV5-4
TGTGCCAGCAGCTTGGGGACTAGCGGGAATCAAGGCGGGGAGCTGTTTTTT
CASSLGTSGNQGGELFF
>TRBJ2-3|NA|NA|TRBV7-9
TGTGCCAGCACAGATACGCAGTATTTT
CASTDTQYF
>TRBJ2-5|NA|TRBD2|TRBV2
TGTGCCAGCTCGGGGGAGGGCGGAGAGACCCAGTACTTC
CASSGEGGETQYF
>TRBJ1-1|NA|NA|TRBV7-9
TGTGCCAGCAGCTCCTATACTGAAGCTTTCTTT
CASSSYTEAFF
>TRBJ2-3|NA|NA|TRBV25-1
TGTGCCAGCAGGGCGAGCTGGGCCGCAGATACGCAGTATTTT
CASRASWAADTQYF
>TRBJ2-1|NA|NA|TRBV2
TGTGCCAGCAGTCTTGGGCTTAGGAATGAGCAGTTCTTC
CASSLGLRNEQFF
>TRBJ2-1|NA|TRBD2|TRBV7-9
TGTGCCAGCAGCGTACCGTCAGGACTAGAACTCCGCAATGAGCAGTTCTTC
CASSVPSGLELRNEQFF
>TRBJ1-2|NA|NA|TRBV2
TGTGCCAGCTCTGCGGAAAACTATGGCTACACCTTC
CASSAENYGYTF
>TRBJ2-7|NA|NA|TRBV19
TGTGCCAGTAGTAAGGGAGGGACAATCTACGAGCAGTACTTC
CASSKGGTIYEQYF
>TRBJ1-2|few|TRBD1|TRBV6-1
TGTGCCAGCAGTAGCTGGACAGGCACGGGGGGAGGCTACACCTTC
CASSSWTGTGGGYTF
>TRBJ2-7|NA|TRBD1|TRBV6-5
TGTGCCAGCAGCGTACAGGGGCGAGCCTCCTACGAGCAGTACTTC
CASSVQGRASYEQYF
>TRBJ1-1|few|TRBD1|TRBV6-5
TGTGCCAGCAGCCACGGACAGGCACGGACTGAAGCTTTCTTT
CASSHGQARTEAFF
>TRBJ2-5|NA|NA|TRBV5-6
TGTGCCAGCAGCTCTACTAGGACGAGACCCCAAGAGACCCAGTACTTC
CASSSTRTRPQETQYF
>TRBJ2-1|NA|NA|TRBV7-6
TGTGCCAGCAGCTTAGTTCGTGGTGAGCAGTTCTTC
CASSLVRGEQFF
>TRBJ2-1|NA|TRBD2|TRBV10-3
TGTGCCATCAGGCTAGATGGGACTAGCGGGTACAATGAGCAGTTCTTC
CAIRLDGTSGYNEQFF
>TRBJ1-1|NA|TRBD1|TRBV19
TGTGCCAGTAGCCCACAGGGGACCGGCACTGAAGCTTTCTTT
CASSPQGTGTEAFF
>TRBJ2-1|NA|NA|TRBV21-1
TGTGCCAGCAGCAAACGATCTAGCGGGCGACAAGTGGAGGATGAGCAGTTCTTC
CASSKRSSGRQVEDEQFF
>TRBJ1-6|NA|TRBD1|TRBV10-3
TGTGCCATCAGTGATGGGACAGTAATACCCCTCCACTTT
CAISDGTVIPLHF
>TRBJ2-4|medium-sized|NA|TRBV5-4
TGTGCCAGCAGCTTGGGACAGGAAAACATTCAGTACTTC
CASSLGQENIQYF
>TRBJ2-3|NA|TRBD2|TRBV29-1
TGCAGCGTTGGACTAGCGGGCCTCACAGATACGCAGTATTTT
CSVGLAGLTDTQYF
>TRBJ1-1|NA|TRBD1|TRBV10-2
TGCGCCAGCAGTGACAGGGGGCTCACTGAAGCTTTCTTT
CASSDRGLTEAFF
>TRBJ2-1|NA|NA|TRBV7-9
TGTGCCAGCAGCTTAGTCGATGAGCAGTTCTTC
CASSLVDEQFF
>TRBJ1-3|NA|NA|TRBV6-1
TGTGCCAGCAGTTCCGGATCCTCTGGAAACACCATATATTTT
CASSSGSSGNTIYF
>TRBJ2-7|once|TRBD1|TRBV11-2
TGTGCCAGCAGCTTATCCACAGGGGGCCGAACCTACGAGCAGTACTTC
CASSLSTGGRTYEQYF
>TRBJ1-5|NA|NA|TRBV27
TGTGCCAGCAAGCCCCCGGGGCCTAGCAATCAGCCCCAGCATTTT
CASKPPGPSNQPQHF
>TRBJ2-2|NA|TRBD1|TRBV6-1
TGTGCCAGCAGCCACGGACAGGCCACCGGGGAGCTGTTTTTT
CASSHGQATGELFF
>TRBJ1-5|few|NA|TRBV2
TGTGCCAGCAGTTGGGACGGGTTTAATCAGCCCCAGCATTTT
CASSWDGFNQPQHF
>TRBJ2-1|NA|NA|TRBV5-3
TGTGCCAGAAGCTTGGTCCGGGAATTATCTGGAGAAAACAATGAGCAGTTCTTC
CARSLVRELSGENNEQFF
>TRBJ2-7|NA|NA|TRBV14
TGTGCCAGCAGCCGAAATTACAGGTACTACGAGCAGTACTTC
CASSRNYRYYEQYF